This TCR beta chain appears in the sequencing data of a study of blood T cell repertoires in COVID-19. Study-level background: From the United States, Italy and Spain came samples of acute and convalescent COVID-19. The analysed material was cDNA or gDNA that came from T cells, B-cell-depleted T cells, or PBMCs.

How the authors handled the data: Amplifying reference gene primers gave estimates of nucleated cell counts. The repertoire was sequenced with immunoSEQ multiplex PCR; TCRdb's copy has only in-frame clones and lacks some. V, J and clone size are those of that table, while D and trimming were read from the DNA. The sample gives some 150,000 clones, roughly four fifths of which show up once; 3.5% to 4.5% is in the top ten. The CDR3 is 16 amino acids. Trimming cost V 6 bases and J 5 bases, with 20 bases left between them. From germline, CDR1 is SNHLY and CDR2 FYNNEI. This clone has a handful of counts. The TCR originated in a woman aged 55 to 70 with acute or convalescent COVID-19. V gene TRBV2 combines with J gene TRBJ1-5, with a tentative D call TRBD1 (6 bases). Sequenced sample: peripheral blood. The CDR3 is CASSSQYRVGDQPQHF. CDR3 bases: TGTGCCAGCAGCTCACAGTACAGGGTAGGGGATCAGCCCCAGCATTTT.